This TCR beta chain was recovered during a study of blood T cell repertoires in COVID-19. Across the whole study: The United States, Italy and Spain were the sources of the acute and convalescent COVID-19 samples. PBMCs, B-cell-depleted T cells, or T cells provided the cDNA or gDNA that made up the material.

J was trimmed by 4 bases and V by 2 bases; bases with no gene match: 11. CDR3 length equals 17 residues. Germline V gene sequence: CDR1 SGHTA, CDR2 FQGNSA. Per the original methods: Estimated nucleated cell counts came from reference gene primer amplification. Assay used: immunoSEQ multiplex PCR; TCRdb lists only in-frame clones, some missing. V, J and clone size derive from that table, while D and trimming were established from the DNA sequence. The repertoire holds 150,000 to 200,000 clones, about 82% seen once, with about 4.9% in the top ten. The receptor comes from a woman aged 25-40 years with acute or convalescent COVID-19. Sequencing input: peripheral blood. The chain has TRBV7-2 and TRBJ2-3, with 8 bases that match TRBD2. As DNA, the CDR3 is TGTGCCAGCAGCTTAAACGGGAGGGCCGCTCTCGCAGATACGCAGTATTTT. Translated, it gives CASSLNGRAALADTQYF.